This T cell receptor beta chain was documented in a study of cytomegalovirus exposure and HLA in healthy donors. On the study more broadly: The 120 validation repertoires and the approximately 690 first-cohort repertoires shared a platform, a later analysis reported. Overall study results and limits: The tendency of first-cohort TCR clusters to co-occur in the 120 or so validation repertoires was identified by a subsequent analysis. There were fewer than 200 TCR beta chains listed as cytomegalovirus-associated.

Germline-derived CDR1 and CDR2 are SGHAT and FQNNGV. The ends were cut back, 2 bases at V and 0 bases at J, with 8 bases in the middle. This CDR3 has 15 amino acids. This clone was seen a handful of times. The antigen is unknown. Sequencing was performed with immunoSEQ multiplex PCR; in TCRdb, only in-frame clones are kept and a portion is missing. Of about 130,000 clones listed, about nine tenths are singletons. Sequenced material: PBMCs. This sequence originates from a woman aged 30 to 39 in good health and CMV-seropositive. The rearrangement uses TRBV11-2 and TRBJ1-3; D is uncertain. Here the CDR3 reads CASSLIVSSGNTIYF. Here the CDR3 DNA reads TGTGCCAGCAGCTTAATAGTGAGCTCTGGAAACACCATATATTTT.